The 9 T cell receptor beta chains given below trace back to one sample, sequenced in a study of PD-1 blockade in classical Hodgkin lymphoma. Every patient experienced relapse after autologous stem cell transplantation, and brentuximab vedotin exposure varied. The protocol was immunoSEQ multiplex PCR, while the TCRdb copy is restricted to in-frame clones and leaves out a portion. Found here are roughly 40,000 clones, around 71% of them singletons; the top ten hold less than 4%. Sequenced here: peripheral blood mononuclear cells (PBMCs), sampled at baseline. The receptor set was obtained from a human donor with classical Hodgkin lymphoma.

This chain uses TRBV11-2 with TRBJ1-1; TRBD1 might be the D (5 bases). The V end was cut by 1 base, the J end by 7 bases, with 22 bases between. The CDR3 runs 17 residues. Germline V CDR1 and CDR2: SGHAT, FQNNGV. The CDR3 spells CASSLVSLGRVDLEAFF. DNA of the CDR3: TGTGCCAGCAGCTTAGTATCCTTGGGCAGGGTCGACCTTGAAGCTTTCTTT.

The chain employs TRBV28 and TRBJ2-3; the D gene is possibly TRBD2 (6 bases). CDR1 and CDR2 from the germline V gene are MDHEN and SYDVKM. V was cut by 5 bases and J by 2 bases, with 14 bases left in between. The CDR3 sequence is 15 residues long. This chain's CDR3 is CASSGGSGSTDTQYF. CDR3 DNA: TGTGCCAGCAGTGGGGGGAGTGGGTCCACAGATACGCAGTATTTT.

The CDR3 nucleotides read TGTGCCAGCAGCTCCTCAGGGATAGAAGAGACCCAGTACTTC. This gives the protein CASSSSGIEETQYF. This rearrangement joins TRBV7-9 to TRBJ2-5; a weak D match, TRBD1 (5 bases). Germline V gene data show CDR1 as SEHNR and CDR2 as FQNEAQ (reference sequence). The CDR3 runs 14 residues. V was cut by 4 bases and J by 3 bases, with 12 bases left in between.

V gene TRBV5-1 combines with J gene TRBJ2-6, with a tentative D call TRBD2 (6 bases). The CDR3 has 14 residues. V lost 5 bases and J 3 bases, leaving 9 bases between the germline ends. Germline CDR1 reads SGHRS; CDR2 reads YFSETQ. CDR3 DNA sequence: TGCGCCAGCAGGGGGGGACTTGGGGCCAACGTCCTGACTTTC. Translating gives CASRGGLGANVLTF.

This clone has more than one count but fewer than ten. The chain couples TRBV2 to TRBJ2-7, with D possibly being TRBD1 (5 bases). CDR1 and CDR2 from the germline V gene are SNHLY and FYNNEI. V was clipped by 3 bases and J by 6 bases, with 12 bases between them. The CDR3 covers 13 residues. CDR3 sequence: CASSDRAPREQYF. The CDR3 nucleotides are TGTGCCAGCAGTGACAGGGCCCCCCGCGAGCAGTACTTC.

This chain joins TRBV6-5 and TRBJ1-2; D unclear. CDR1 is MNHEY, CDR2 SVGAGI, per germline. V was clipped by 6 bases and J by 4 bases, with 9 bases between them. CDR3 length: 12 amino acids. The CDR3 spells CASRREIYGYTF. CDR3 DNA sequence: TGTGCCAGCAGGCGGGAAATCTATGGCTACACCTTC.

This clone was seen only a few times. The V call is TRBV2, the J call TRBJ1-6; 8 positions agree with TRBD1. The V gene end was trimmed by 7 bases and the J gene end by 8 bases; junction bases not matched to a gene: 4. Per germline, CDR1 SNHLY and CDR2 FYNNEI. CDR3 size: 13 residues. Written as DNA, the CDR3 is TGTGCCAGCATCGGACAGGGAGATTCACCCCTCCACTTT. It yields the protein CASIGQGDSPLHF.

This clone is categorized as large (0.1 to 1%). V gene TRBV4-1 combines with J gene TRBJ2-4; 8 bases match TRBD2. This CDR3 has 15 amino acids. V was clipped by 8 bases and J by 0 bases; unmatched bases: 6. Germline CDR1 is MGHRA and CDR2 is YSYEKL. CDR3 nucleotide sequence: TGCGCCAGCGGGACTAGTATACTAGCCAAAAACATTCAGTACTTC. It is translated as CASGTSILAKNIQYF.

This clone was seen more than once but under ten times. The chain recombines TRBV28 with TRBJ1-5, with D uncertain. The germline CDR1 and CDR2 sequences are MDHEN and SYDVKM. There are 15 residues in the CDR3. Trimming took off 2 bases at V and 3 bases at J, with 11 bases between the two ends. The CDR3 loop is CASSLIGQDNQPQHF. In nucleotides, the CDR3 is TGTGCCAGCAGTTTAATCGGGCAGGACAATCAGCCCCAGCATTTT.